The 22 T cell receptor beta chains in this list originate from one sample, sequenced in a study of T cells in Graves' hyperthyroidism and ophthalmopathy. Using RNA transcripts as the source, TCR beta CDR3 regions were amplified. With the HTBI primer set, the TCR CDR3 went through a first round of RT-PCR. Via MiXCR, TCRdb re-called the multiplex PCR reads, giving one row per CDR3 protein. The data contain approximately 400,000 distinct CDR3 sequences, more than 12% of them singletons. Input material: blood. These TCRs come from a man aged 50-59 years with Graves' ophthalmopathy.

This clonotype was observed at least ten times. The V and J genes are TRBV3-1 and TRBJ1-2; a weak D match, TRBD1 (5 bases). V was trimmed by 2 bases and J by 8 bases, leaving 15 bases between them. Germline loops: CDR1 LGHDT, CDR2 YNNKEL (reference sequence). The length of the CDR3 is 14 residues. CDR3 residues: CASSQRDGAGGYTF. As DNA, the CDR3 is TGTGCCAGCAGCCAACGGGACGGGGCGGGAGGCTACACCTTC.

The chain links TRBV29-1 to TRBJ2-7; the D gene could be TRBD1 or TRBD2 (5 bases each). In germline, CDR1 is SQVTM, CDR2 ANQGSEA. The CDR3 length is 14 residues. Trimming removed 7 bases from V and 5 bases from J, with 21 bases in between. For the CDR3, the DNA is TGCAGCGCGGGCCGCCCGGGGCTTCGGGACGAGCAGTACTTC. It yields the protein CSAGRPGLRDEQYF.

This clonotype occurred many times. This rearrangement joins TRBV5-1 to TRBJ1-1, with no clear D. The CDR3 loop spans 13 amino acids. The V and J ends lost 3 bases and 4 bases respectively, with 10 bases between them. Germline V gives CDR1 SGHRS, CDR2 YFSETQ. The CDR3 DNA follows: TGCGCCAGCAGCTATTCGGGGAGCACTGAAGCTTTCTTT. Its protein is CASSYSGSTEAFF.

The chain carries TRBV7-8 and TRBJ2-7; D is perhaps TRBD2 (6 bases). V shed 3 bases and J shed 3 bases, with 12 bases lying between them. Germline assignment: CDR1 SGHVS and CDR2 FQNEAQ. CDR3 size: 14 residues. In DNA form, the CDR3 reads TGTGCCAGCAGCTTTGGGGACTTCAACTACGAGCAGTACTTC. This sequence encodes CASSFGDFNYEQYF.

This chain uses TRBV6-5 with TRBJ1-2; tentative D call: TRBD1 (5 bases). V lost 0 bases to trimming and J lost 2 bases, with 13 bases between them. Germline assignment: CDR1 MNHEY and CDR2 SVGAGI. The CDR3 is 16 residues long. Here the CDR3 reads CASSYSPGTANYGYTF. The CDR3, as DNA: TGTGCCAGCAGTTACTCCCCCGGGACGGCAAACTATGGCTACACCTTC.

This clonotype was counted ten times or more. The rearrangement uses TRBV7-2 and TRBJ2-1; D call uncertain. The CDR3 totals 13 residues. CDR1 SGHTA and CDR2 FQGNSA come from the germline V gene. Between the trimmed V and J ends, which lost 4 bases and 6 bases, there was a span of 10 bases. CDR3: CASSSDPVNEQFF. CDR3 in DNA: TGTGCCAGCAGCTCGGACCCCGTCAATGAGCAGTTCTTC.

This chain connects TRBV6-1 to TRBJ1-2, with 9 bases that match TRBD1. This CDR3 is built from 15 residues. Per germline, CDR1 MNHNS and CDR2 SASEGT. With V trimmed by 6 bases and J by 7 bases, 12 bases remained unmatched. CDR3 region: CASRGQGFGFGGYTF. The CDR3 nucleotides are TGTGCCAGCAGGGGACAGGGATTCGGGTTCGGTGGCTACACCTTC.

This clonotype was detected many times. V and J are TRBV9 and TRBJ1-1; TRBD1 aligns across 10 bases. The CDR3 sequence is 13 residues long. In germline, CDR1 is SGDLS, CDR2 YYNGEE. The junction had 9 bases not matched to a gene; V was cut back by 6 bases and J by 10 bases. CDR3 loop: CASTNPGQGPAFF. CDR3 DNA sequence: TGTGCCAGCACCAACCCGGGACAGGGGCCAGCTTTCTTT. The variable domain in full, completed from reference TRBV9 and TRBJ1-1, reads DSGVTQTPKHLITATGQRVTLRCSPRSGDLSVYWYQQSLDQGLQFLIQYYNGEERAKGNILERFSAQQFPDLHSELNLSSLELGDSALYFCASTNPGQGPAFFGQGTRLTVV.

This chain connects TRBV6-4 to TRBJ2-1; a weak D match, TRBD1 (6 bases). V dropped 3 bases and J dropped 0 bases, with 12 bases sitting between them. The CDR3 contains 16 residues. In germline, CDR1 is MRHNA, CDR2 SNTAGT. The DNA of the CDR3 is TGTGCCAGCAGTGAGGGGGCTGGACCCTCCTACAATGAGCAGTTCTTC. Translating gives CASSEGAGPSYNEQFF.

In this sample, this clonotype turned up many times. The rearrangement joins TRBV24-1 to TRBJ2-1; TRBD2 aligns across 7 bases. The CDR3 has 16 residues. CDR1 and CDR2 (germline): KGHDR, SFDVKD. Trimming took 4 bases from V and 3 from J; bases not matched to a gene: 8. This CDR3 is CATSEASGAVYNEQFF. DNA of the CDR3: TGTGCCACCAGTGAGGCTAGCGGAGCGGTCTACAATGAGCAGTTCTTC.

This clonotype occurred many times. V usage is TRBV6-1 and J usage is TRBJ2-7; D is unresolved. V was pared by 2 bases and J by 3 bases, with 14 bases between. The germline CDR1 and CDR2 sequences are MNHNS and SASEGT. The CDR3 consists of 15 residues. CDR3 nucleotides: TGTGCCAGCAGTGAATATTTGGGCAACTTCTACGAGCAGTACTTC. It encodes CASSEYLGNFYEQYF.

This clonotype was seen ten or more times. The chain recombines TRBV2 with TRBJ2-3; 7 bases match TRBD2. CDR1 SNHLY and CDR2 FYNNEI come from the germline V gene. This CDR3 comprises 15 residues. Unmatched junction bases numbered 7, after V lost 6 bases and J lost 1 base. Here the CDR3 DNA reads TGTGCCAGCAGACTAGCGTCAATTGGCACAGATACGCAGTATTTT. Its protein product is CASRLASIGTDTQYF.

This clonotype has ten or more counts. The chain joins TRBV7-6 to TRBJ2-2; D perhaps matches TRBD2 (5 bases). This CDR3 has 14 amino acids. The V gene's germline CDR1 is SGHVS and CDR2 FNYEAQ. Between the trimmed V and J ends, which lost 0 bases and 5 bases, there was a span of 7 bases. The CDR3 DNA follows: TGTGCCAGCAGCTTAGCGGGGAGAACCGGGGAGCTGTTTTTT. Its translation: CASSLAGRTGELFF.

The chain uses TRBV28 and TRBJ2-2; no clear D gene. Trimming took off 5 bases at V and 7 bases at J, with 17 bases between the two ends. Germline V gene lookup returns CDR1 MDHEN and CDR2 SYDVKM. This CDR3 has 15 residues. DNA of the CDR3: TGTGCCAGCAGTCCACCGACGGATTGGGACGGGGAGCTGTTTTTT. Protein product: CASSPPTDWDGELFF.

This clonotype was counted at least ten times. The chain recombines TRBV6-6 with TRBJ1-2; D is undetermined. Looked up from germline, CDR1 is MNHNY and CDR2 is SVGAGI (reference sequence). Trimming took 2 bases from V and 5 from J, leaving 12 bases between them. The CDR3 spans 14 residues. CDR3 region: CASSYAQAGYGYTF. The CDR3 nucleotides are TGTGCCAGCAGTTACGCCCAGGCAGGTTATGGCTACACCTTC.

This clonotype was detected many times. CDR3 loop: CSAIPGGAAGYYNEQFF. In DNA, the CDR3 is TGCAGTGCCATCCCCGGGGGTGCAGCGGGATATTACAATGAGCAGTTCTTC. The chain links TRBV20-1 to TRBJ2-1; 7 nucleotides align to TRBD2. V was clipped by 6 bases and J by 4 bases; unmatched bases: 18. Germline V CDR1 and CDR2: DFQATT, SNEGSKA (reference sequence). The CDR3 sequence is 17 residues long.

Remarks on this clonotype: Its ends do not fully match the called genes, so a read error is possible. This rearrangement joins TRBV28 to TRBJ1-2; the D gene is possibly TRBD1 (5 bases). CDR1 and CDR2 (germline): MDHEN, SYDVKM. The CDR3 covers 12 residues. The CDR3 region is CASSLRDVGYSF. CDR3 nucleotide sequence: TGTGCCAGCAGTTTAAGGGACGTCGGCTACTCCTTC.

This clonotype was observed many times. The CDR3 loop is CASSSPQGGRYEQYF. CDR3 nucleotides: TGTGCCAGCAGTTCCCCACAGGGGGGAAGGTACGAGCAGTACTTC. This sequence joins TRBV12-3 or TRBV12-4 and TRBJ2-7; 8 nucleotides match TRBD1. The length of the CDR3 is 15 residues. Losses at the gene ends were 4 bases for V and 4 bases for J; bases not matched to a gene: 9.

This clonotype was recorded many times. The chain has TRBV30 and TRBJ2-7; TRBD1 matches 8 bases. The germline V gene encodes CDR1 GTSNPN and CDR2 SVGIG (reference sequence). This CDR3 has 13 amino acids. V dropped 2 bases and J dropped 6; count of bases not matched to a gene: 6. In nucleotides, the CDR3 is TGTGCCTGGAGTCCTAGGACAGGGCGCGAGCAGTACTTC. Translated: CAWSPRTGREQYF.

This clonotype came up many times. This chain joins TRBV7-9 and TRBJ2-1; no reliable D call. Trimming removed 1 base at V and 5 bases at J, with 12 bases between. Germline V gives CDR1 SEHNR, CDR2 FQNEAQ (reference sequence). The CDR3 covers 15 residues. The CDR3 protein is CASSLVMGNNNEQFF. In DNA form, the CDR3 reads TGTGCCAGCAGCTTAGTTATGGGCAATAACAATGAGCAGTTCTTC.

For the CDR3, the DNA is TGTGCCAGCAGTCACCGGGACAGGGGATACTACGAGCAGTACTTC. It codes for CASSHRDRGYYEQYF. The rearrangement joins TRBV3-1 to TRBJ2-7, with 10 bases fitting TRBD1. The CDR3 length is 15 residues. Per germline, CDR1 LGHDT and CDR2 YNNKEL (reference sequence). Losses at the gene ends were 6 bases for V and 3 bases for J; bases not matched to a gene: 8.

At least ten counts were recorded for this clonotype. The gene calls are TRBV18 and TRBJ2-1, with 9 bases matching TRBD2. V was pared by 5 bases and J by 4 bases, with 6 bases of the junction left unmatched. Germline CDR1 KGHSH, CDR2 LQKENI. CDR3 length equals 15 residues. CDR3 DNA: TGTGCCAGCTCAGAGCGGGAGGCGGGATACAATGAGCAGTTCTTC. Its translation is CASSEREAGYNEQFF. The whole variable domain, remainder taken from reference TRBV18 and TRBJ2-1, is NAGVMQNPRHLVRRRGQEARLRCSPMKGHSHVYWYRQLPEEGLKFMVYLQKENIIDESGMPKERFSAEFPKEGPSILRIQQVVRGDSAAYFCASSEREAGYNEQFFGPGTRLTVL.